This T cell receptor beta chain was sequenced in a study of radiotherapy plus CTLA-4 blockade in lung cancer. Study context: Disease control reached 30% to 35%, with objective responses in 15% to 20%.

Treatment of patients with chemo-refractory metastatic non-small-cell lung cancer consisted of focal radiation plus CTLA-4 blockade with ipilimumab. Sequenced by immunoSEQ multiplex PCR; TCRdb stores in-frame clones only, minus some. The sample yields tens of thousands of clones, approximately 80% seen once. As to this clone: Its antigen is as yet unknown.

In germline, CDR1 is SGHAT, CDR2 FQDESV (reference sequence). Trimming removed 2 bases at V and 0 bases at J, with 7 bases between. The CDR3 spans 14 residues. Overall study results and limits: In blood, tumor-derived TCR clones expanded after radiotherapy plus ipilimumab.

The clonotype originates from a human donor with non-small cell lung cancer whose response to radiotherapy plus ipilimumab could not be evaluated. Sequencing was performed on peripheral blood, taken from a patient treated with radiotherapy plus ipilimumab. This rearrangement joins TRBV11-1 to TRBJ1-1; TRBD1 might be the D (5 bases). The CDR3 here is CASSLSQVNTEAFF. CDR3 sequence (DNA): TGTGCCAGCAGCTTATCACAGGTGAACACTGAAGCTTTCTTT.